This entry describes one T cell receptor beta chain. Its target is not known. The sample is drawn from a study of cytomegalovirus exposure and HLA in healthy donors. Study-level results: Because they were indistinguishable, some V segments, including TRBV6-2 and TRBV6-3, were excluded.

It was with 60 Vbeta and 13 Jbeta primers that the PCR ran. The data were produced by immunoSEQ multiplex PCR, yet TCRdb's version contains in-frame clones alone and is incomplete. The sample gives 50,000 to 65,000 clones, approximately 77% of which show up once; less than 4% is in the top ten. Germline CDR1 reads MGHRA; CDR2 reads YSYEKL. The CDR3 extends over 15 amino acids. J gave up 6 bases and V 2 bases, and 6 bases lay outside the gene matches. The sequence derives from a woman under 30 in good health and CMV-seronegative. J is TRBJ1-2 and V is TRBV4-1, with 10 positions matching TRBD1. Sequencing input: PBMCs. The CDR3 reads CASSQYPGTGDGYTF. The CDR3 DNA sequence: TGCGCCAGCAGCCAATACCCCGGGACAGGGGATGGCTACACCTTC.